This T cell receptor beta chain was recovered during a study of regulatory T cells in long-lasting Graves disease (dated by TCRdb to about 2021). Background on the whole study: Patients with newly diagnosed Graves' disease had been on antithyroid drugs for under 3 months. A total of around 35 samples underwent TCR sequencing, from around 13 patients with persistent Graves' disease and 20 or so patients with newly diagnosed Graves' disease. Peripheral blood TCR sequencing and RNA sequencing compared persistent Graves' disease patients with newly diagnosed Graves' disease patients. The study took place in China and was registered as a clinical trial.

The method behind the library was multiplex PCR. Instrument used: Illumina HiSeq 4000. To build TCR beta libraries, CDR3 regions were amplified by Arm-PCR using iRepertoire HTBI primers. Gel purification was performed on PCR products prior to sequencing. As for how the authors treated the data: Across samples, fewer than 70 TRBV and 13 to 15 TRBJ segments were identified and used for gene usage analysis of CDR3 amino acid clonotypes. Filtered high-quality paired reads were merged into contigs using COPE and FqMerger. BLAST was used to align contigs to IMGT TRBV, TRBD and TRBJ reference genes, with CDR3 defined following IMGT. Any clonotype with a frequency above 0.1% was counted as a highly expanded clone. Shannon entropy served as the measure of repertoire diversity, while the Gini coefficient captured V-J evenness. A clonotype was considered public if more than one individual shared it. The public sequencing data were trimmed at Q25 with fastp and processed into clonotypes with MiXCR by TCRdb, which kept only in-frame beta chains. Identical CDR3 protein sequences are pooled into one entry, listed with their most common genes and DNA. The V and J calls follow TCRdb's processing rather than the paper's. The table for this sample lists hundreds of thousands of distinct CDR3 sequences; about 16% of them were counted only once. Around a sixth of the sample lies in the top ten.

The time point label here, explained by the study, means: newly diagnosed GD, antithyroid drugs for less than 3 months. For both TCR sequencing and RNA sequencing, RNA was extracted from PBMCs in TRIzol. The diagnosis of Graves' disease was made according to American Thyroid Association guidelines. Patients for the study were recruited at an endocrinology department in Xi'an, China. From each patient, about 9 milliliters of peripheral blood was collected into an EDTA anticoagulant tube. Ficoll Paque Plus density gradient separation was used to isolate PBMCs, and no further T cell sorting was done. An Agilent 2100 Bioanalyzer and agarose gel were used to check RNA quality, while a NanoDrop 2000 measured RNA concentration. General study outcomes and caveats: Only the TCR beta chain was sequenced and analyzed. Only peripheral blood was studied, because thyroid tissue, the primary lesion, was inaccessible. Lower TCR Shannon entropy and fewer highly expanded clones were observed in persistent Graves' disease patients than in newly diagnosed patients, which suggested clonal expansion. Preferential use of TRBV28, TRBJ1-2 and TRBJ2-5 was observed in persistent disease, whereas TRBV20-1 and TRBJ2-1 were favored in newly diagnosed disease. The authors noted that the small sample size was a limitation that may lower accuracy. More public clonotypes were shared among persistent patients (roughly 2,700) than among newly diagnosed patients (over 900).

This clonotype was seen a few times. Its antigen remains undetermined. Base quality data are lacking; no much larger clone is found one base away. Looking up the germline V gene yields CDR1 KGHSH and CDR2 LQKENI. The V end gives up 3 bases and the J end 5 bases, leaving 12 bases in the junction not matched to a gene. The CDR3 contains 17 residues, cysteine and phenylalanine counted. The read is trimmed to its CDR3 DNA, 51 bases read in frame from base 1. The same sample was also used in a study of T cells in Graves' hyperthyroidism and ophthalmopathy. From that second study: Stable Graves' hyperthyroidism was defined as no progression to ophthalmopathy during 18 months of follow-up. The hyperthyroidism patients were between 18 and 65 years old and newly diagnosed, with a disease duration of less than 2 months. The study excluded patients with uncontrolled infections, other autoimmune diseases, pregnancy or lactation. Diagnoses were based on clinical symptoms, serum thyroxine and TRAb, thyroid ultrasound and orbital computed tomography. A first-round RT-PCR of the TCR CDR3 used the HTBI primer set with the Qiagen OneStep RT-PCR kit. Blood samples also contained most of the expanded thyroid clonotypes (frequency above 0.001), which suggests that blood repertoires may reflect thyroid immune responses. A model built on a 13 V-J signature distinguished ophthalmopathy from stable hyperthyroidism, reaching around 88% sensitivity and around 82% specificity in cross-validation and 80%/75% in testing. During validation, the model predicted progression to ophthalmopathy a median of around 7 months ahead of onset, with almost 71% sensitivity and under 85% specificity. To identify TCR V-J signatures that set the groups apart, the researchers used a discovery cohort of 100 patients, made up of roughly 45 with Graves' ophthalmopathy and some 55 with stable Graves' hyperthyroidism. Whether ophthalmopathy could be predicted prospectively was tested in an independent validation cohort made up of approximately 19 hyperthyroidism patients plus 17 patients who later progressed to ophthalmopathy. The approximately 97 discovery patients were randomly divided into training and test sets at a 7:3 ratio. The study also compared thyroid tissue and blood T-cell repertoires from a handful of Graves' hyperthyroidism patients. Following sampling, methimazole starting at 30 mg daily was given to hyperthyroidism patients, and high-dose intravenous methylprednisolone was given to ophthalmopathy patients. The libraries were constructed in a second round of multiplex PCR and then size-selected and purified. Paired-end sequencing of the libraries was performed with 100 bp reads on an Illumina HiSeq2000. Raw data were processed with SOAPnuke, discarding reads with adapters, uncalled bases, mean Phred below 15, or no exact constant-primer or identifier match. High-quality paired reads were merged using COPE v1.2.5, and each unique nucleotide sequence was defined as a clonotype. MiTCR v1.1 was used to align clonotypes to the IMGT TRBV, TRBD and TRBJ reference segments. The analysis was restricted to V-J combinations with a frequency above 0.0001, which together covered 99% to 99.2% of the repertoires. The TCS score was defined as F50 (clonal expansion) divided by E x V (chaos), with BLOSUM62-based TCRdist calculated between CDR3 peptides within each V-J. Welch's t-statistics and random forest reduced around 520 V-J features to 13, which were used in a naive Bayes classifier (R e1071). Sample size was not statistically predetermined, and blinding of investigators to group allocation was not performed. According to the paper, TCR Vbeta CDR3 sequencing was carried out on about 140 peripheral blood samples, which came from around 43 ophthalmopathy, fewer than 80 hyperthyroidism and approximately 17 progressor patients.

This material consisted of peripheral blood mononuclear cells (PBMCs), taken at new diagnosis, from a patient treated with antithyroid drugs. The chain couples TRBV18 to TRBJ2-7; the junction holds 11 bases that match TRBD2. The source is a woman in her thirties with Graves disease. Donor details come from another sample of the same person, matched by shared clones. The bases are TGTGCCAGCTCACCTACGACTAGCGGGATTAGGGACCACGAGCAGTACTTC. Protein translation: CASSPTTSGIRDHEQYF.